Shown below are 10 T cell receptor beta chains from a single sample sequenced in a study of blood T cell repertoires in COVID-19. Only in-frame clones appear in the TCRdb table, and some are missing; sequencing was by immunoSEQ multiplex PCR. The repertoire holds about 390,000 clones, with around nine tenths as singletons. Sequencing was done on a sample of PBMCs or T cells enriched from blood (not recorded which). The receptors were sampled from a woman between 45 and 60 years old who had recovered from COVID-19.

The rearrangement uses TRBV7-2 and TRBJ1-6, with 7 positions matching TRBD1. Germline V lookup: CDR1 SGHTA, CDR2 FQGNSA. With V trimmed by 0 bases and J by 1 base, 9 bases remained unmatched. This CDR3 is built from 19 residues. CDR3 sequence reads: CASSLAMTGLSSYNSPLHF. The CDR3 DNA reads as TGTGCCAGCAGCTTAGCGATGACAGGGTTGAGTTCCTATAATTCACCCCTCCACTTT.

The CDR3 DNA sequence: TGCGCCAGCAGCTCCACTCGACAGGGGGCCCGAGGCTACACCTTC. Its protein is CASSSTRQGARGYTF. The V call is TRBV4-1, the J call TRBJ1-2, with 10 bases matching TRBD1. V dropped 5 bases and J dropped 8; count of bases not matched to a gene: 11. Germline CDR1 is MGHRA and CDR2 is YSYEKL. The CDR3 has 15 amino acids.

The chain carries TRBV29-1 and TRBJ2-3; the D is unclear. Per the germline V gene, CDR1 is SQVTM and CDR2 is ANQGSEA. V lost 4 bases to trimming and J lost 0 bases, with 11 bases between them. The CDR3 extends over 14 amino acids. CDR3 DNA sequence: TGCAGCGTTGTCGTTGTAGCTAGCACAGATACGCAGTATTTT. Translated: CSVVVVASTDTQYF.

V is TRBV19 and J is TRBJ1-6; possibly TRBD1 for D (5 bases). The CDR3 covers 16 residues. Germline assignment: CDR1 LNHDA and CDR2 SQIVND (reference sequence). V dropped 5 bases and J dropped 9 bases, with 20 bases sitting between them. The CDR3 region has the DNA TGTGCCAGTAGTGAGACAGAATACCTTTCGACTTCACCCCTCCACTTT. Translated: CASSETEYLSTSPLHF.

The chain couples TRBV15 to TRBJ2-3; no clear D. The V and J ends lost 3 bases and 0 bases respectively, with 4 bases between them. The CDR3 runs to 13 residues. Germline CDR1 is LNHNV and CDR2 is YYDKDF (reference sequence). DNA of the CDR3: TGTGCCACCAGCAGGACAAGCACAGATACGCAGTATTTT. Translation: CATSRTSTDTQYF.

V is TRBV5-1 and J is TRBJ1-2; possibly TRBD1 for D (5 bases). Between the trimmed V and J ends, which lost 0 bases and 2 bases, there was a span of 8 bases. This CDR3 spans 14 amino acids. The germline gives CDR1 SGHRS, CDR2 YFSETQ. CDR3 DNA sequence: TGCGCCAGCAGCTTGGGACAGCGAAACTATGGCTACACCTTC. This codes for CASSLGQRNYGYTF.

The rearrangement links TRBV27 to TRBJ2-1, with D perhaps TRBD1 (6 bases). Germline lookup yields CDR1 MNHEY and CDR2 SMNVEV (reference sequence). The length of the CDR3 is 16 residues. Trimming cost V 5 bases and J 2 bases, with 16 bases left between them. The CDR3 loop is CASSPLRGTPYNEQFF. Here the CDR3 DNA reads TGTGCCAGCAGTCCACTAAGGGGGACCCCCTACAATGAGCAGTTCTTC.

This clone was seen once. The chain couples TRBV30 to TRBJ2-3; 11 bases fit TRBD2. V was clipped by 4 bases and J by 2 bases; unmatched bases: 8. CDR3 length: 16 amino acids. Germline CDR1 GTSNPN, CDR2 SVGIG (reference sequence). DNA for the CDR3: TGTGCCTGGACCCCCGGACTAGCGGGCGACACAGATACGCAGTATTTT. Encoded protein: CAWTPGLAGDTDTQYF.

The table lists this clone with a few counts. The rearrangement links TRBV4-3 to TRBJ1-3; D unresolved. The CDR3 extends over 17 amino acids. The germline V and J ends were trimmed by 0 bases and 6 bases, with 18 bases remaining between them. In germline, CDR1 is LGHNA, CDR2 YSLEER. CDR3 in DNA: TGCGCCAGCAGCCAAGATCCGCCCGGAGGCAGACAAAACACCATATATTTT. It specifies CASSQDPPGGRQNTIYF.

In this sample, this clone turned up a few times. The chain carries TRBV10-3 and TRBJ1-2; 11 bases line up with TRBD1. Looked up from germline, CDR1 is ENHRY and CDR2 is SYGVKD. The CDR3 runs to 13 residues. The V and J ends lost 6 bases and 8 bases, in that order; junction bases with no gene match: 5. The CDR3 region has the DNA TGTGCCATCAGCCCGGGACAGGGGGTGGGCTACACCTTC. This codes for CAISPGQGVGYTF.